This passage covers 8 T cell receptor beta chains from one sample sequenced in a study of blood T cells in healthy people across ages. The authors ran a second PCR of about 7 to 11 cycles using a sample-barcoded 5' primer and a J-beta primer mix. TCRdb reprocessed the 5' RACE reads via MiXCR and lists one record per CDR3 protein. The sample shows 1.5 million to 1.8 million distinct CDR3 sequences, about 42% of them seen only once. Sequenced: blood. The receptor set was obtained from a woman aged 18-29 years in good health.

The genes are TRBV20-1 and TRBJ1-1, with D maybe TRBD1 (5 bases). The CDR3 is 14 amino acids. Germline V CDR1 and CDR2: DFQATT, SNEGSKA (reference sequence). Trimming cost V 5 bases and J 0 bases, with 13 bases left between them. The CDR3 loop is CSALRQPLNTEAFF. In DNA form, the CDR3 reads TGCAGTGCTCTAAGACAGCCACTGAACACTGAAGCTTTCTTT.

This clonotype was seen a handful of times. CDR3 bases: TGCGCCAGCAGCCAAGGCGACATAACCTATGGCTACACCTTC. Protein sequence: CASSQGDITYGYTF. J is TRBJ1-2 and V is TRBV4-1; D ambiguous. The CDR3 contains 14 residues. V was shortened by 1 base and J by 4 bases, with 10 bases between the two germline ends. Germline V gene data show CDR1 as MGHRA and CDR2 as YSYEKL.

This clonotype was counted only a few times. V and J are TRBV7-9 and TRBJ2-7; TRBD1 might be the D (6 bases). Deletions cut 5 bases from V and 1 base from J, with 12 bases between. CDR3 length: 14 residues. Germline V lookup: CDR1 SEHNR, CDR2 FQNEAQ (reference sequence). The CDR3 sequence: CASSPYTGSYEQYF. The CDR3 DNA sequence: TGTGCCAGCAGCCCATACACAGGGTCCTACGAGCAGTACTTC.

Many counts were recorded for this clonotype. This chain uses TRBV7-2 with TRBJ2-1; D remains unclear. The CDR3 has 13 amino acids. Trimming left V 5 bases short and J 4 bases short, with 9 bases between. Germline-derived CDR1 and CDR2 are SGHTA and FQGNSA. The DNA for the CDR3 is TGTGCCAGCAGCCCTCGCGTGTACAATGAGCAGTTCTTC. Protein product: CASSPRVYNEQFF. Full variable domain (rest looked up from reference TRBV7-2 and TRBJ2-1): GAGVSQSPSNKVTEKGKDVELRCDPISGHTALYWYRQSLGQGLEFLIYFQGNSAPDKSGLPSDRFSAERTGGSVSTLTIQRTQQEDSAVYLCASSPRVYNEQFFGPGTRLTVL.

The chain uses TRBV5-1 and TRBJ2-1; 14 nucleotides match TRBD2. J lost 5 bases, V lost 5 bases, and 3 bases had no gene match. The CDR3 covers 15 residues. Germline values: CDR1 SGHRS, CDR2 YFSETQ. The chain's CDR3 is CASRWTSGGNNEQFF. DNA for the CDR3: TGCGCCAGCAGATGGACTAGCGGGGGGAACAATGAGCAGTTCTTC.

This clonotype was counted many times. The V and J genes are TRBV4-3 and TRBJ2-5; tentatively, D is TRBD1 or TRBD2 (5 bases each). Looked up from germline, CDR1 is LGHNA and CDR2 is YSLEER. V dropped 0 bases and J dropped 5 bases, with 13 bases sitting between them. This CDR3 region has 15 residues. The CDR3 DNA reads as TGCGCCAGCAGCCAAGATAACGAGGGGATGGAGACCCAGTACTTC. Protein: CASSQDNEGMETQYF.

The CDR3 sequence is CASSPSGTELYGYTF. The DNA of the CDR3 is TGTGCCAGCAGTCCGTCAGGGACAGAGCTCTATGGCTACACCTTC. The chain recombines TRBV27 with TRBJ1-2; TRBD1 matches 7 bases. The CDR3 extends over 15 amino acids. CDR1 is MNHEY, CDR2 SMNVEV, per germline (reference sequence). V dropped 5 bases and J dropped 4; count of bases not matched to a gene: 10.

This clonotype appeared once. This chain's CDR3 is CASTLRGGTDTQYF. CDR3 nucleotide sequence: TGTGCCAGCACCCTCCGGGGCGGCACAGATACGCAGTATTTT. The rearrangement uses TRBV3-1 and TRBJ2-3; TRBD1 or TRBD2 may be the D gene (5 bases each). Trimming removed 7 bases from V and 1 base from J, with 12 bases in between. CDR3 length: 14 amino acids. Germline values: CDR1 LGHDT, CDR2 YNNKEL (reference sequence).